This T cell receptor (beta chain) appears in the sequencing data of a study of shared clonotypes between healthy human individuals. Genomic DNA per cell subset filled all wells of several immunoSEQ plates. The protocol was immunoSEQ multiplex PCR, while the TCRdb copy is restricted to in-frame clones and leaves out a portion. This sample has about 2.2 million clones, with about 93% found just once. General observations from the study: Estimated clonotype richness was generally higher in naive than memory subsets. It was the few donors that limited the genetic and exposure-history diversity represented.

Comment on this clone: Antigen specificity is unknown.

This CDR3 region has 14 residues. V was shortened by 0 bases and J by 1 base, with 6 bases between the two germline ends. Germline assignment: CDR1 SGHTA and CDR2 FQGTGA. CD8 cells regarded as naive lacked CD45RO, were positively chosen for CCR7, and omitted terminally differentiated effector memory CD45RA+ cells. The receptor was derived from a man aged 18 to 30 in good health. Some clones in this sample may be carry-over from other donors' samples. This rearrangement joins TRBV7-3 to TRBJ1-1, with D possibly matching TRBD1 (5 bases). The sample was naive CD8+ T cells from PBMCs. CDR3 protein: CASSLTGTNTEAFF. CDR3 in DNA: TGTGCCAGCAGCTTAACAGGGACGAACACTGAAGCTTTCTTT.